This passage covers 19 T cell receptor beta chains from one sample sequenced in a study of lymphopenia after photon versus proton radiotherapy. Measured with immunoSEQ multiplex PCR; TCRdb has only the in-frame clones, and not every one. The top ten hold under 65% of the sample, which has more than 15,000 clones, 70% to 90% seen once. The sample consisted of peripheral blood, taken from a patient treated with proton-based radiotherapy. Receptors originate from an older woman with cholangiocarcinoma. Some clones in this sample may be carry-over from other donors' samples.

The V call is TRBV9, the J call TRBJ2-7, with D perhaps TRBD1 or TRBD2 (7 bases each). Trimming removed 4 bases at V and 0 bases at J, with 20 bases between. This CDR3 has 17 residues. Looked up from germline, CDR1 is SGDLS and CDR2 is YYNGEE. The CDR3 nucleotides are TGTGCCAGCAGCTTCAAAAGGGGGCTAGCGGACTCCTACGAGCAGTACTTC. Translated: CASSFKRGLADSYEQYF.

This clone was counted a few times. The gene calls are TRBV6-5 and TRBJ2-7, with TRBD1 as a possible D gene (6 bases). The CDR3 sequence is 13 residues long. V lost 4 bases and J 2 bases, leaving 9 bases between the germline ends. Per germline, CDR1 MNHEY and CDR2 SVGAGI. The CDR3 nucleotides read TGTGCCAGCAGTTTAGACAGGACCTACGAGCAGTACTTC. Its translation: CASSLDRTYEQYF.

In its sample, this clone was seen once. V and J are TRBV18 and TRBJ2-3; D is tentatively TRBD1 or TRBD2 (5 bases each). Germline lookup yields CDR1 KGHSH and CDR2 LQKENI. Trimming removed 5 bases at V and 2 bases at J, with 17 bases between. The CDR3 is 16 amino acids. CDR3 in DNA: TGTGCCAGCTCAAGGGGACGTAATACCCCCACAGATACGCAGTATTTT. It is translated as CASSRGRNTPTDTQYF.

This clone is a singleton in its sample. The CDR3 sequence is CASSSGGVIYEQYF. CDR3 nucleotides: TGTGCCAGCAGTTCAGGCGGGGTAATCTACGAGCAGTACTTC. The rearrangement joins TRBV6-5 to TRBJ2-7, with D possibly being TRBD2 (6 bases). V shed 4 bases and J shed 3 bases, with 13 bases lying between them. The CDR3 is made up of 14 amino acids. Germline-derived CDR1 and CDR2 are MNHEY and SVGAGI.

This sequence joins TRBV6-5 and TRBJ1-1, with D possibly being TRBD1 (6 bases). V shed 6 bases and J shed 1 base, with 15 bases lying between them. Germline values: CDR1 MNHEY, CDR2 SVGAGI. The CDR3 loop spans 15 amino acids. Here the CDR3 reads CASRKQGGANTEAFF. Here the CDR3 DNA reads TGTGCCAGCAGAAAACAGGGTGGGGCGAACACTGAAGCTTTCTTT.

In its sample, this clone was seen a few times. CDR3 loop: CASRETLATQCTEAFF. The CDR3 DNA follows: TGTGCCAGCAGGGAGACTTTAGCTACACAATGCACTGAAGCTTTCTTT. The chain joins TRBV21-1 to TRBJ1-1. TRBV21-1 is a known pseudogene. This CDR3 is built from 16 residues.

The chain is built from TRBV11-2 and TRBJ2-2; perhaps TRBD2 as D (7 bases). V was shortened by 5 bases and J by 4 bases, with 14 bases between the two germline ends. CDR1 SGHAT and CDR2 FQNNGV come from the germline V gene. This CDR3 spans 15 amino acids. Written as DNA, the CDR3 is TGTGCCAGCAGCCGGGCGGGGGCGGTCACCGGGGAGCTGTTTTTT. It codes for CASSRAGAVTGELFF. The full variable domain, in which reference TRBV11-2 and TRBJ2-2 provide the parts outside the CDR3, is EAGVAQSPRYKIIEKRQSVAFWCNPISGHATLYWYQQILGQGPKLLIQFQNNGVVDDSQLPKDRFSAERLKGVDSTLKIQPAKLEDSAVYLCASSRAGAVTGELFFGEGSRLTVL.

The rearrangement uses TRBV11-1 and TRBJ1-1; TRBD1 might be the D (5 bases). CDR3 length: 12 residues. Germline V CDR1 and CDR2: SGHAT, FQDESV (reference sequence). The ends were cut back, 3 bases at V and 6 bases at J, with 8 bases in the middle. DNA of the CDR3: TGTGCCAGCAGCTTCGACAGCTCTGAAGCTTTCTTT. Translating gives CASSFDSSEAFF.

The genes are TRBV6-5 and TRBJ1-4; no clear D gene. The germline CDR1 and CDR2 sequences are MNHEY and SVGAGI. The V and J ends lost 3 bases and 5 bases respectively, with 7 bases between them. CDR3 length: 13 residues. CDR3 amino acids: CASSYYGNEKLFF. Here the CDR3 DNA reads TGTGCCAGCAGTTATTATGGGAATGAAAAACTGTTTTTT.

V usage is TRBV30 and J usage is TRBJ1-5; TRBD1 is a possible D gene (6 bases). This CDR3 comprises 13 residues. Between the trimmed V and J ends, which lost 5 bases and 6 bases, there was a span of 14 bases. CDR1 is GTSNPN and CDR2 is SVGIG in the germline V gene (reference sequence). DNA for the CDR3: TGTGCCTGGGACAGATCAGGGGCTCAGCCCCAGCATTTT. Its translation is CAWDRSGAQPQHF.

The chain is built from TRBV2 and TRBJ2-1, with TRBD1 identical over 8 bases. The germline CDR1 and CDR2 sequences are SNHLY and FYNNEI. Germline trimming cut 6 bases from V and 5 bases from J; bases unmatched to any gene: 6. The CDR3 totals 14 residues. This CDR3 is CASRGQEQNNEQFF. The CDR3 nucleotides read TGTGCCAGCAGGGGACAGGAACAAAACAATGAGCAGTTCTTC.

The chain employs TRBV10-1 and TRBJ2-3; perhaps TRBD1 as D (5 bases). The V gene lost 7 bases and the J gene lost 6 bases, with 5 bases spanning the gap. The germline CDR1 and CDR2 sequences are WNHNN and SYGVQD (reference sequence). The CDR3 totals 10 residues. The CDR3 loop reads CASTGDTQYF. The CDR3 DNA sequence: TGCGCCAGCACAGGGGATACGCAGTATTTT.

This chain uses TRBV6-5 with TRBJ1-1; D gene unclear. Germline CDR1 MNHEY, CDR2 SVGAGI. V was clipped by 0 bases and J by 9 bases, with 17 bases between them. This CDR3 is built from 15 residues. CDR3 sequence reads: CASSYSSGPPIQAFF. CDR3 nucleotide sequence: TGTGCCAGCAGTTACTCGAGCGGACCGCCCATCCAAGCTTTCTTT.

The chain recombines TRBV29-1 with TRBJ1-3; no firm D call. Trimming cost V 2 bases and J 0 bases, with 5 bases left between them. The CDR3 length is 13 residues. The germline gives CDR1 SQVTM, CDR2 ANQGSEA. This CDR3 reads CSVEQISGNTIYF. CDR3 in DNA: TGCAGCGTTGAACAGATCTCTGGAAACACCATATATTTT. Together with reference TRBV29-1 and TRBJ1-3, the CDR3 gives the full variable domain: SAVISQKPSRDICQRGTSLTIQCQVDSQVTMMFWYRQQPGQSLTLIATANQGSEATYESGFVIDKFPISRPNLTFSTLTVSNMSPEDSSIYLCSVEQISGNTIYFGEGSWLTVV.

The genes are TRBV7-6 and TRBJ2-2, with 7 nucleotides matching TRBD1. With 5 bases clipped from V and 0 bases from J, the junction kept 9 bases outside the gene matches. CDR3 length: 17 amino acids. From germline, CDR1 is SGHVS and CDR2 FNYEAQ. The CDR3 protein is CASSPQPDRANTGELFF. The CDR3, as DNA: TGTGCCAGCAGCCCACAGCCCGACAGGGCGAACACCGGGGAGCTGTTTTTT. The full variable domain, with the rest looked up from reference TRBV7-6 and TRBJ2-2, is GAGVSQSPRYKVTKRGQDVALRCDPISGHVSLYWYRQALGQGPEFLTYFNYEAQQDKSGLPNDRFSAERPEGSISTLTIQRTEQRDSAMYRCASSPQPDRANTGELFFGEGSRLTVL.

The rearrangement joins TRBV19 to TRBJ1-2; TRBD1 is a possible D gene (6 bases). V was clipped by 4 bases and J by 7 bases, with 13 bases between them. There are 13 residues in the CDR3. CDR1 is LNHDA and CDR2 is SQIVND in the germline V gene (reference sequence). CDR3 amino acids: CASSNGGRIGYTF. The CDR3 nucleotides are TGTGCCAGTAGTAACGGGGGGCGGATTGGCTACACCTTC.

The chain links TRBV7-2 to TRBJ2-7; TRBD1 matches at 8 bases. CDR3 length: 13 amino acids. The V and J ends lost 4 bases and 6 bases, in that order; junction bases with no gene match: 5. The germline CDR1 and CDR2 sequences are SGHTA and FQGNSA. The CDR3 sequence is CASSWQGAVEQYF. The CDR3 DNA reads TGTGCCAGCAGCTGGCAGGGGGCTGTCGAGCAGTACTTC.

The rearrangement links TRBV5-4 to TRBJ2-5; 9 positions agree with TRBD1. V dropped 4 bases and J dropped 5; count of bases not matched to a gene: 9. The CDR3 contains 15 residues. CDR1 and CDR2 (germline): SGHNT, YYREEE (reference sequence). The CDR3 protein is CASSKPTGGWETQYF. In DNA, the CDR3 is TGTGCCAGCAGCAAACCAACAGGGGGCTGGGAGACCCAGTACTTC.

The V and J genes are TRBV7-9 and TRBJ2-5; D not certain. Trimming pared 2 bases from V and 1 base from J, leaving 8 bases between. Germline V gene data show CDR1 as SEHNR and CDR2 as FQNEAQ (reference sequence). The CDR3 contains 14 residues. CDR3 protein: CASSLFPLQETQYF. As DNA, the CDR3 is TGTGCCAGCAGCTTATTTCCCCTCCAAGAGACCCAGTACTTC.